One sample yielded the 2 T cell receptor beta chains listed below, sequenced in a study of cytomegalovirus exposure and HLA in healthy donors. It was with 60 Vbeta and 13 Jbeta primers that the PCR ran. The data were produced by immunoSEQ multiplex PCR, yet TCRdb's version contains in-frame clones alone and is incomplete. Of under 130,000 clones detected, almost 80% appear once; the ten largest clones hold roughly 4%. The sample taken for sequencing was PBMCs. These receptors were obtained from a man aged 45 to 65 in good health and CMV-seropositive.

This chain connects TRBV6-6 to TRBJ1-4, with TRBD1 matching over 8 bases. The CDR3 loop spans 14 amino acids. Germline V gene sequence: CDR1 MNHNY, CDR2 SVGAGI (reference sequence). The V and J ends lost 7 bases and 4 bases, in that order; junction bases with no gene match: 5. The chain's CDR3 is CASIQQGDNEKLFF. For the CDR3, the DNA is TGTGCCAGCATCCAACAGGGGGATAATGAAAAACTGTTTTTT.

The CDR3 protein is CASSLTAERSSTDTQYF. The CDR3 nucleotides read TGTGCCAGCAGCTTAACCGCGGAGCGGTCCAGCACAGATACGCAGTATTTT. The rearrangement uses TRBV7-3 and TRBJ2-3; D may be TRBD2 (5 bases). The CDR3 loop spans 17 amino acids. The germline CDR1 and CDR2 sequences are SGHTA and FQGTGA. Deletions cut 0 bases from V and 0 bases from J, with 13 bases between.